The text below deals with one T cell receptor beta chain. The antigen remains unidentified. This sample is drawn from a study of blood T cell dynamics during melanoma immunotherapy. The CDR3 loop spans 15 amino acids. Germline V CDR1 and CDR2: SGHTA, FQGNSA. V shed 5 bases and J 7 bases; nucleotides not matched to a gene: 6. Libraries were prepared by immunoSEQ multiplex PCR; TCRdb keeps only in-frame clonotypes and omits some of them. The sample has fewer than 12,000 clones; around 87% are singletons. Specified time point: week 3, after first cycle of checkpoint inhibitor. Broader study findings: Clones driving repertoire changes may be melanoma-specific or general immune activation. Unlike progressors, later disease-control patients had W3 repertoires gaining clonality or diversity.

The chain has TRBV7-2 and TRBJ1-4, with 11 positions matching TRBD1. The sample was blood, taken from a patient treated with checkpoint blockade. This receptor was identified in a human donor with melanoma. Here the CDR3 DNA reads TGTGCCAGCAGCCCCGGGACAGGGGGAGCTGAAAAACTGTTTTTT. This encodes CASSPGTGGAEKLFF. The complete variable domain, with remaining parts taken from reference TRBV7-2 and TRBJ1-4, reads GAGVSQSPSNKVTEKGKDVELRCDPISGHTALYWYRQSLGQGLEFLIYFQGNSAPDKSGLPSDRFSAERTGGSVSTLTIQRTQQEDSAVYLCASSPGTGGAEKLFFGSGTQLSVL.